The entry below gives a single TCR beta chain sequence along with its context. In the authors' workflow: The authors estimated nucleated cell counts from reference gene primer amplification. The assay was immunoSEQ multiplex PCR, and TCRdb's table has in-frame clones only and misses some. The DNA gave D and trimming, while V, J and clone size come from that table. The sample records around 100,000 clones, roughly 87% being singletons. The CDR3 is 13 amino acids. Trimming stripped 5 bases from V and 5 bases from J, with 7 bases between. CDR1 and CDR2 (germline): SNHLY, FYNNEI. This sample is drawn from a study of blood T cell repertoires in COVID-19. Study details: Sites in the United States, Italy and Spain provided acute and convalescent COVID-19 samples. The cDNA or gDNA used as material had been derived from T cells, B-cell-depleted T cells, or PBMCs.

The material sequenced was peripheral blood. This chain joins TRBV2 and TRBJ1-6; the D is unclear. The TCR comes from a woman of 80 years or more with acute or convalescent COVID-19. Written as DNA, the CDR3 is TGTGCCAGCAGTAACAACAATAATTCACCCCTCCACTTT. It yields the protein CASSNNNNSPLHF. The entire variable domain, with the rest obtained from reference TRBV2 and TRBJ1-6, is as follows: EPEVTQTPSHQVTQMGQEVILRCVPISNHLYFYWYRQILGQKVEFLVSFYNNEISEKSEIFDDQFSVERPDGSNFTLKIRSTKLEDSAMYFCASSNNNNSPLHFGNGTRLTVT.